The TCR beta chain described here comes from a study of PD-1 blockade in classical Hodgkin lymphoma. Study information: Administration of nivolumab to patients was at 3 mg/kg intravenously every 2 weeks. General study points: Baseline diversity resembling that of newly diagnosed patients was seen in complete responders. As was reported, newly diagnosed patients showed lower baseline TCR diversity than healthy donors did. CD4+ but not CD8+ TCR diversity rose significantly by C4D1.

CDR3 size: 14 residues. Germline CDR1 is MNHNY and CDR2 is SVGAGI (reference sequence). The V and J ends lost 4 bases and 5 bases respectively, with 14 bases between them. To note about this clone: Its target is not known.

Stated time point: cycle 4 day 1 (C4D1), after more than five weeks of nivolumab. All patients experienced relapse after autologous stem cell transplantation, and brentuximab vedotin exposure was variable. Measured with immunoSEQ multiplex PCR; TCRdb has only the in-frame clones, and not every one. The sample holds tens of thousands of clones, around 78% seen once. This specimen consisted of peripheral blood mononuclear cells (PBMCs), obtained before the fourth cycle of nivolumab. This sequence joins TRBV6-6 and TRBJ1-1; D not resolved. The receptor was isolated from a human donor with classical Hodgkin lymphoma. CDR3 amino acids: CASSFLRSVTEAFF. Written as DNA, the CDR3 is TGTGCCAGCAGTTTTCTTCGGTCGGTGACTGAAGCTTTCTTT.